This is a list of T cell receptor beta chains from one sample in a study of CD8+CD57+ T cells in acquired aplastic anemia. In TCRdb, the reads were re-called with MiXCR into one record per CDR3 protein. Of 250,000 to 300,000 distinct CDR3 sequences detected, about 56% appear once; the ten largest clones hold roughly 8%. Sequencing was performed on sorted CD4+, CD8+, or CD8+CD57+ T cells (not recorded which) from PBMCs. The receptors shown here come from a human donor with severe aplastic anemia or a healthy control (not recorded which). The CDR3 runs from the conserved cysteine through the conserved F or W. The D gene is left open where the match is weak. Clone size, where shown, is once, few, many, or a class for clones that have expanded.

>TRBJ1-4|TRBD1|TRBV2|many
CASSHDRVGEKLFF
TGTGCCAGCAGTCACGACAGGGTGGGGGAAAAACTGTTTTTT
>TRBJ2-1|-|TRBV9|-
CASSVRPRNSYNEQFF
TGTGCCAGCAGCGTCAGGCCCAGGAACTCCTACAATGAGCAGTTCTTC
>TRBJ1-1|-|TRBV6-2/TRBV6-3|-
CASSYGKQGPNTEAFF
TGTGCCAGCAGTTACGGTAAGCAAGGCCCGAACACTGAAGCTTTCTTT
>TRBJ1-1|-|TRBV7-7|-
CASSLEQGPTEAFF
TGTGCTAGCAGCTTAGAACAGGGACCCACTGAAGCTTTCTTT
>TRBJ1-1|-|TRBV7-9|many
CASSSQAGLTEAFF
TGTGCCAGCAGCTCCCAGGCTGGGTTAACTGAAGCTTTCTTT
>TRBJ1-2|-|TRBV25-1|many
CASSEFNSPLNYGYTF
TGTGCCAGCAGTGAATTCAACTCCCCACTTAACTATGGCTACACCTTC
>TRBJ2-5|-|TRBV20-1|many
CSASRGPQETQYF
TGCAGTGCTTCCAGGGGTCCGCAAGAGACCCAGTACTTC
>TRBJ2-1|TRBD2|TRBV15|few
CATSRDLTSIEQFF
TGTGCCACCAGCAGAGATCTGACTAGCATTGAGCAGTTCTTC
>TRBJ1-1|-|TRBV15|-
CATSRDGGPF
TGTGCCACCAGCAGAGATGGGGGTCCGTTC
>TRBJ2-7|-|TRBV29-1|-
CSVEEGAIGEQYF
TGCAGCGTTGAAGAGGGGGCAATAGGCGAGCAGTACTTC
>TRBJ2-1|-|TRBV20-1|-
CSAEGGAFYEQFF
TGCAGTGCTGAGGGGGGGGCTTTTTATGAGCAGTTCTTC
>TRBJ2-3|-|TRBV7-9|-
CASSLARGGGRTDTQYF
TGTGCCAGCAGCTTAGCGAGAGGGGGGGGACGCACAGATACGCAGTATTTT
>TRBJ2-7|TRBD2|TRBV10-3|-
CAITKTGSGDHYEQYF
TGTGCCATCACCAAAACAGGTAGCGGGGACCACTACGAGCAGTACTTC
>TRBJ2-1|-|TRBV7-8|-
CASSLAPYASVEQFF
TGTGCCAGCAGCTTAGCGCCATACGCTAGCGTTGAGCAGTTCTTC
>TRBJ2-2|TRBD1|TRBV24-1|few
CATSGLQGADTGELFF
TGTGCCACCAGTGGATTACAGGGGGCTGACACCGGGGAGCTGTTTTTT
>TRBJ2-3|-|TRBV15|-
CATSRVVGLYTDTQYF
TGTGCCACCAGCAGAGTGGTAGGGCTCTACACAGATACGCAGTATTTT
>TRBJ1-1|-|TRBV10-3|-
CAISRDGATEAFF
TGTGCCATCAGTCGGGACGGGGCCACTGAAGCTTTCTTT